Detailed here is one T cell receptor beta chain. How the authors handled the data: Reference gene primer amplification yielded estimated nucleated cell counts. The protocol was immunoSEQ multiplex PCR, while the TCRdb copy is restricted to in-frame clones and leaves out a portion. V and J calls and clone size are copied from that table; D and trimming were computed from the DNA. The sample has 250,000 to 350,000 clones; about nine tenths are singletons. V gave up 12 bases and J gave up 7 bases; unmatched junction bases: 8. The CDR3 is 13 amino acids. The germline gives CDR1 KGHDR, CDR2 SFDVKD. This sample is part of a study of blood T cell repertoires in COVID-19. As for the study in general: The United States, Italy and Spain supplied acute and convalescent COVID-19 samples. PBMCs, B-cell-depleted T cells, or T cells provided the cDNA or gDNA that made up the material.

The sample was peripheral blood. The chain combines TRBV24-1 with TRBJ2-5; TRBD2 agrees at 12 bases. The origin of this receptor is a woman aged 35 to 49 who had recovered from COVID-19. The CDR3 DNA reads TGTGCCCCTCAGACTAGCGGGAGTGGGACCCAGTACTTC. It is translated as CAPQTSGSGTQYF.